This TCR beta chain was recorded in a study of T cells after yellow fever vaccination. About the study: Low-cell-number fractions underwent preparation using SMART-Seq v4 Ultra Low Input.

V lost 6 bases and J 10 bases, leaving 15 bases between the germline ends. CDR3 length: 12 amino acids. Looked up from germline, CDR1 is SEHNR and CDR2 is FQNEAQ (reference sequence). Overall study results and limits: Clones from primary vaccination mostly reappeared after the booster (around 96% CD4, approximately 91% CD8). The study found a weaker secondary response that peaked faster, day 5 versus 15.

This clonotype has at least ten counts. The target antigen is unknown. Conversion of TCR transcripts into cDNA relied on 5'RACE template switching, which added a universal primer site and UMIs. TCRdb re-derived calls from the 5' RACE reads in MiXCR, one entry per CDR3 protein. The sample includes some 300,000 distinct CDR3 sequences, 8.7% of them seen just once. The chain is built from TRBV7-9 and TRBJ2-5; D ambiguous. The TCR comes from a man aged 18 to 35 who received the YFV17D yellow fever vaccine. Sequenced material: CD4+ T cells sorted from PBMCs, taken 5 days after the yellow fever booster vaccination. The DNA for the CDR3 is TGTGCCAGCAGTTCGGATGCAAGGGACCAGTACTTC. Its translation: CASSSDARDQYF. The full variable domain, in which reference TRBV7-9 and TRBJ2-5 provide the parts outside the CDR3, is DTGVSQNPRHKITKRGQNVTFRCDPISEHNRLYWYRQTLGQGPEFLTYFQNEAQLEKSRLLSDRFSAERPKGSFSTLEIQRTEQGDSAMYLCASSSDARDQYFGPGTRLLVL.